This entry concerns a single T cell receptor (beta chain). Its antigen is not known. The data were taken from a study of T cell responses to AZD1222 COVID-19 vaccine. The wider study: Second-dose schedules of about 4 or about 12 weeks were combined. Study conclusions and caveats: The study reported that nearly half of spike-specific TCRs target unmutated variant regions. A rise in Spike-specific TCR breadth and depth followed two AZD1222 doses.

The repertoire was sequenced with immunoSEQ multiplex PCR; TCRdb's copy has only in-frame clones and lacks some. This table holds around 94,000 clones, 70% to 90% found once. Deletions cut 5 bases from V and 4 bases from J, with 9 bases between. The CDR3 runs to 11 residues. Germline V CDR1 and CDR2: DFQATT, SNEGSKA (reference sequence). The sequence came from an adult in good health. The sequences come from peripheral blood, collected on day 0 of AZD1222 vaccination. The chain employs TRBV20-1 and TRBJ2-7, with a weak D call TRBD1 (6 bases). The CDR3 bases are TGCAGTGCTTCGGACAGTTACGAGCAGTACTTC. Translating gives CSASDSYEQYF.